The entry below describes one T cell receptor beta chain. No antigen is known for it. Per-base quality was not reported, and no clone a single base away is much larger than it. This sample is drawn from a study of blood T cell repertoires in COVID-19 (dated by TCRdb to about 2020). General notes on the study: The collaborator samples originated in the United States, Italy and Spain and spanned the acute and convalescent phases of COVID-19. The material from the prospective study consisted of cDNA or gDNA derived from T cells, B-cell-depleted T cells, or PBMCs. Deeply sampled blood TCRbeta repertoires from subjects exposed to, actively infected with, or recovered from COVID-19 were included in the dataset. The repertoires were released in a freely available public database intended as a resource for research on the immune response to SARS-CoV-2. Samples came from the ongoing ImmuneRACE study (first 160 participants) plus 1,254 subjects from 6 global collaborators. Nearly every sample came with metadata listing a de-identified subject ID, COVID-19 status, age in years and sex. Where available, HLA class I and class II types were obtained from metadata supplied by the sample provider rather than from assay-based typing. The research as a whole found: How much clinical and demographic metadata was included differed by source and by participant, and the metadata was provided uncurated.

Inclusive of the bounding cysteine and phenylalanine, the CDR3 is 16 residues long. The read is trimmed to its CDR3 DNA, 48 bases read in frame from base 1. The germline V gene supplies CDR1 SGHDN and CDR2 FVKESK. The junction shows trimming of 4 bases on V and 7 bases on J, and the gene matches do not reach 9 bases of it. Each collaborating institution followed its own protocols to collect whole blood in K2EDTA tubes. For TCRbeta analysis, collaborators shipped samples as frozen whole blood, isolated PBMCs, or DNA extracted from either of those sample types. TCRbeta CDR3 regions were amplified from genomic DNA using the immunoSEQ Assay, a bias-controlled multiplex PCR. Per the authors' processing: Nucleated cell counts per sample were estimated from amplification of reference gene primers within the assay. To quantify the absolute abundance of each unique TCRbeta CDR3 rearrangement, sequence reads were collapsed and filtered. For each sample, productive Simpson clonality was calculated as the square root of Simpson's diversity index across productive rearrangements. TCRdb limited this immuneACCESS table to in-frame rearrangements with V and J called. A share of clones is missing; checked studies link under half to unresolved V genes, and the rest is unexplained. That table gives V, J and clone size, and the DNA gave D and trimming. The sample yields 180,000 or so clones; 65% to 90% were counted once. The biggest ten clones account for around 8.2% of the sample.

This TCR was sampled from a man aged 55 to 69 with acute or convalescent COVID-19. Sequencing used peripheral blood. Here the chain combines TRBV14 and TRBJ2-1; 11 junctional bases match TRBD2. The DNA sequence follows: TGTGCCAGCAGCCCGTACCTAGCGGGAGGTAATAATGAGCAGTTCTTC. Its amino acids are CASSPYLAGGNNEQFF.